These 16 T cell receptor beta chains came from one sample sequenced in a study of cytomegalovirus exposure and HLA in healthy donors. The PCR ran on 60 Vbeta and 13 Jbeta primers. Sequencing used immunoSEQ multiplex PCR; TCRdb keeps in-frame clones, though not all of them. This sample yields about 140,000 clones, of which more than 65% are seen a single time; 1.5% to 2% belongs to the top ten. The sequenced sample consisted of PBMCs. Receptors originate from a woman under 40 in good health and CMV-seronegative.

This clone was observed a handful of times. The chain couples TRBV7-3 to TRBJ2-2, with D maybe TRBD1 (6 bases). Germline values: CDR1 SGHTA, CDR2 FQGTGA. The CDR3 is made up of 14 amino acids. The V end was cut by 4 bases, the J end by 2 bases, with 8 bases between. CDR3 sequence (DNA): TGTGCCAGCAGCTCACAGGGAAACACCGGGGAGCTGTTTTTT. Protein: CASSSQGNTGELFF. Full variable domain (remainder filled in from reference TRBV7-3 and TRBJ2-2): GAGVSQTPSNKVTEKGKYVELRCDPISGHTALYWYRQSLGQGPEFLIYFQGTGAADDSGLPNDRFFAVRPEGSVSTLKIQRTERGDSAVYLCASSSQGNTGELFFGEGSRLTVL.

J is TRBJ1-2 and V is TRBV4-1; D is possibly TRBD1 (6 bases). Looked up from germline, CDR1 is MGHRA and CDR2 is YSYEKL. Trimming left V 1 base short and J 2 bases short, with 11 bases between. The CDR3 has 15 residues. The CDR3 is CASSQGNQGNYGYTF. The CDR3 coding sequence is TGCGCCAGCAGCCAAGGTAATCAGGGGAACTATGGCTACACCTTC.

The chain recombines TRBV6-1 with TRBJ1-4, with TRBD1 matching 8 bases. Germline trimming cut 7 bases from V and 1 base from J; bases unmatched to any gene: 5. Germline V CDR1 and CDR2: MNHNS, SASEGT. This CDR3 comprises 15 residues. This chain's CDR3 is CASTDRVETNEKLFF. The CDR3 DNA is TGTGCCAGCACGGACAGGGTGGAAACTAATGAAAAACTGTTTTTT.

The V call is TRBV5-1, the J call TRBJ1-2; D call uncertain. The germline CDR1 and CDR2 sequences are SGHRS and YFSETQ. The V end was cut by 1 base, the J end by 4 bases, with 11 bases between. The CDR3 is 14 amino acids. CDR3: CASSLSRASYGYTF. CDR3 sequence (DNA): TGCGCCAGCAGCTTGTCTCGAGCAAGCTATGGCTACACCTTC.

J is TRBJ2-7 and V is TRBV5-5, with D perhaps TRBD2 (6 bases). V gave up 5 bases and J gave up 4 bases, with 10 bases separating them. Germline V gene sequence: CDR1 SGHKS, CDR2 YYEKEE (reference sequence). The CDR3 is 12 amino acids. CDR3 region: CASRGGGYEQYV. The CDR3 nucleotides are TGTGCCAGCAGGGGGGGAGGATACGAGCAGTACGTC.

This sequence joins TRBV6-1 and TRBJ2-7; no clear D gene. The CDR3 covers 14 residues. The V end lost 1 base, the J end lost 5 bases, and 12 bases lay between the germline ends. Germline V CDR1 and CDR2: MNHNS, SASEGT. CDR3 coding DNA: TGTGCCAGCAGTGAAGGAGGCGGCCTGAACGAGCAGTACGTC. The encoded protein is CASSEGGGLNEQYV.

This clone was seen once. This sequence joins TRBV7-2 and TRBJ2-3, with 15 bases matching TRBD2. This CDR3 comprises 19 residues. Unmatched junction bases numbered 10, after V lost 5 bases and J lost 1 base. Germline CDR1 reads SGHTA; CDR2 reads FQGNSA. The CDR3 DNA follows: TGTGCCAGCAGCACCCGCCCGGGACTAGCGGGGGGCCGCACAGATACGCAGTATTTT. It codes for CASSTRPGLAGGRTDTQYF.

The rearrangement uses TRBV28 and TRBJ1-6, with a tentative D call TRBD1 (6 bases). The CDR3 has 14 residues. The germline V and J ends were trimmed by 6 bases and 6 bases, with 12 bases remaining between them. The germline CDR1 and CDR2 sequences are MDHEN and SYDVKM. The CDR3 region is CASRTQGINSPLHF. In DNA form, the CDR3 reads TGTGCCAGCAGAACCCAGGGGATTAATTCACCCCTCCACTTT.

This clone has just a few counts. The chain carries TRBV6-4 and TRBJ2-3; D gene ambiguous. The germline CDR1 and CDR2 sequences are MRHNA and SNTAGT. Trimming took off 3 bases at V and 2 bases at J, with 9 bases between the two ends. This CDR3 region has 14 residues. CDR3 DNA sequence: TGTGCCAGCAGTGAACGGATAGCCACAGATACGCAGTATTTT. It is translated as CASSERIATDTQYF.

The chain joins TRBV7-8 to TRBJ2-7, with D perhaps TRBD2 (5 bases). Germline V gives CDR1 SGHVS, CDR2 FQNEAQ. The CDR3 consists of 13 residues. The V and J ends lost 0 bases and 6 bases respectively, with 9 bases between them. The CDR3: CASSLAPAGEQYV. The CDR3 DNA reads TGTGCCAGCAGCTTAGCCCCGGCGGGCGAGCAGTACGTC.

The CDR3 DNA is TGTGCCAGCAGTGACCTGGGGACAGTGCTCTATGGCTACACCTTC. Amino acid sequence: CASSDLGTVLYGYTF. The chain recombines TRBV2 with TRBJ1-2; TRBD1 matches at 7 bases. Trimming took 3 bases from V and 4 from J; bases not matched to a gene: 8. The CDR3 runs 15 residues. Germline-derived CDR1 and CDR2 are SNHLY and FYNNEI.

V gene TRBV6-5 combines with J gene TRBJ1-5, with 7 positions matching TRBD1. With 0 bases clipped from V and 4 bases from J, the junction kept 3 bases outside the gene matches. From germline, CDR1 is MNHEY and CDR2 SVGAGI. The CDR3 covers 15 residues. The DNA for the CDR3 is TGTGCCAGCAGTTACTCAGGACAGGCAAATCAGCCCCAGCATTTT. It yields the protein CASSYSGQANQPQHF.

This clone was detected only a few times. CDR3 sequence: CASKLQGFRQQFF. DNA for the CDR3: TGTGCCAGCAAACTTCAGGGGTTCAGACAGCAGTTCTTC. The chain couples TRBV6-1 to TRBJ2-1; D is possibly TRBD1 (6 bases). The germline gives CDR1 MNHNS, CDR2 SASEGT. V lost 7 bases to trimming and J lost 11 bases, with 18 bases between them. The CDR3 consists of 13 residues.

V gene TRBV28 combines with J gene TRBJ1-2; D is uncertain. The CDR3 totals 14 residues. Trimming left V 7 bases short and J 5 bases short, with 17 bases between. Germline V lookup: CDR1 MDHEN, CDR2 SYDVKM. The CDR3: CASTPAGAFYGYTF. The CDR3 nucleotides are TGTGCCAGCACCCCCGCGGGTGCATTTTATGGCTACACCTTC.

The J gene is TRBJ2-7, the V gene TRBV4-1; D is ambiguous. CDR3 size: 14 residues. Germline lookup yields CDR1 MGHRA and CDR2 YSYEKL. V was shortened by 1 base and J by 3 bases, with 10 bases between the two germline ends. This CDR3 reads CASSQANTDYEQYF. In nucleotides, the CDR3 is TGCGCCAGCAGCCAAGCGAACACCGACTACGAGCAGTACTTC.

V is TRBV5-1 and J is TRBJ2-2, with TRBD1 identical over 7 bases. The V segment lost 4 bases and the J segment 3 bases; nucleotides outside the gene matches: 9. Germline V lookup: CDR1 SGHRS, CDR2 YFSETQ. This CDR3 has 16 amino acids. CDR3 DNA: TGCGCCAGCAGCGCATCCGGGACAGAGTACACCGGGGAGCTGTTTTTT. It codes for CASSASGTEYTGELFF.